This T cell receptor beta chain came from a study of cytotoxic CD8 clonotypes in ibrutinib-treated CLL. General study results and limits: Exceeding age-matched healthy donors, baseline clonality also tracked the counts of circulating CD8+ T cells. On treatment, the uncommon public clonotypes contracted or remained stable.

Target depth was 1 in 200,000 to 1 in 1 million T cells, about 10x per clonotype. Sequencing was performed with immunoSEQ multiplex PCR; in TCRdb, only in-frame clones are kept and a portion is missing. The data hold almost 250,000 clones, with 70% observed a single time. V shed 4 bases and J shed 0 bases, with 16 bases lying between them. Germline loops: CDR1 SGHRS, CDR2 YFSETQ. This CDR3 region has 16 residues. The count of this clone is one. Its antigen is as yet unknown. This chain connects TRBV5-1 to TRBJ1-2, with D possibly being TRBD1 (6 bases). The source was PBMCs, collected after 24 months of ibrutinib treatment. The source is a human donor with chronic lymphocytic leukemia. CDR3 loop: CASSQGQTGANYGYTF. The CDR3 DNA follows: TGCGCCAGCAGCCAAGGACAGACAGGAGCTAACTATGGCTACACCTTC.